This record concerns one T cell receptor (beta chain) sequence. This clonotype was counted only a few times. Which antigen it targets is not known. Within one base of it there is no much larger clone, and no base qualities were kept. The data derive from a study of response to subunit inactivated influenza vaccine (dated 2018 in TCRdb). Study-level background: Deep quantitative T cell receptor repertoire profiling was used in the study to track responses to a trivalent subunit inactivated influenza vaccine.

The library was obtained by RT-PCR. Sequenced using an Illumina HiSeq 2500. TCRdb reworked the public reads: Q25 trimming with fastp, MiXCR clone assembly, productive beta chains retained. Each entry is one CDR3 protein sequence, shown with its most common DNA and genes. This sample gives 650,000 or so distinct CDR3 sequences in total; 12% to 15% of them show up just once. 7.6% of the sample lies in the top ten. Per the germline V gene, ENHRY is the CDR1 and SYGVKD is the CDR2. Ends trimmed: V by 6 bases, J by 0 bases; bases unmatched to a gene: 11. From cysteine to phenylalanine, the CDR3 is 17 amino acids long. Only CDR3 DNA remains: 51 bases, in frame from the first base. The investigation overall reported the following: It was suggested by the authors that each seasonal influenza vaccination may recruit only a limited number of new T cells.

This specimen consisted of PBMCs from blood, obtained around 15 days before vaccination. The V and J genes are TRBV10-3 and TRBJ2-7; 10 junctional bases match TRBD1. The source of this sequence is a man aged 50 to 59 who received an inactivated influenza vaccine. Donor details come from another sample of the same person, matched by shared clones. The sequence in DNA is TGTGCCATCAGAGGGGGACAGGGGACCAGGAGCTCCTACGAGCAGTACTTC. Its product reads: CAIRGGQGTRSSYEQYF.